This entry lists 15 T cell receptor beta chains sequenced from one sample in a study of blood T cell repertoires in COVID-19. Using immunoSEQ multiplex PCR, the repertoire was profiled, and TCRdb retains in-frame clones only, with some absent. This sample has roughly 440,000 clones, with more than 70% found just once. The sequenced material came from peripheral blood. The receptors originated from a woman aged 45-60 years with COVID-19, enrolled during active disease.

The chain has TRBV5-4 and TRBJ2-7, with 7 nucleotides matching TRBD1. The CDR3 contains 16 residues. CDR1 is SGHNT, CDR2 YYREEE, per germline (reference sequence). Trimming cost V 4 bases and J 0 bases; bases outside gene matches: 10. The CDR3: CASSPRTGAFSYEQYF. In DNA, the CDR3 is TGTGCCAGCAGCCCCAGAACAGGGGCCTTCTCCTACGAGCAGTACTTC.

The chain links TRBV6-1 to TRBJ1-5, with D perhaps matching TRBD1 (5 bases). Germline CDR1 and CDR2: MNHNS and SASEGT. V shed 2 bases and J shed 12 bases, with 11 bases lying between them. The length of the CDR3 is 12 residues. CDR3 nucleotides: TGTGCCAGCAGTGAAACAGGTCCAAACCAGCATTTT. This sequence encodes CASSETGPNQHF.

The chain recombines TRBV3-1 (or the pseudogene TRBV3-2) with TRBJ1-1; TRBD1 agrees at 11 bases. Germline V gene sequence: CDR1 LGHDT, CDR2 YNNKEL (reference sequence). This CDR3 is built from 15 residues. V lost 3 bases, J lost 5 bases, and 5 bases stayed unmatched. CDR3 coding DNA: TGTGCCAGCAGCCACCCGGGACAGGGGGTGACTGAAGCTTTCTTT. Translation gives CASSHPGQGVTEAFF.

The rearrangement links TRBV6-6 to TRBJ2-5, with D tentatively TRBD1 (5 bases). The CDR3 extends over 12 amino acids. V was trimmed by 10 bases and J by 2 bases, leaving 11 bases between them. Germline V CDR1 and CDR2: MNHNY, SVGAGI (reference sequence). The CDR3 region has the DNA TGTGCCACCAGGGCAGGGCAAGAGACCCAGTACTTC. It specifies CATRAGQETQYF.

The V call is TRBV11-2, the J call TRBJ1-1; D is undetermined. Trimming removed 3 bases from V and 6 bases from J, with 17 bases in between. Germline V lookup: CDR1 SGHAT, CDR2 FQNNGV. The CDR3 sequence is 15 residues long. The CDR3 protein is CASSLSSGEWSEAFF. The CDR3 DNA is TGTGCCAGCAGCTTGTCCTCCGGGGAATGGTCTGAAGCTTTCTTT.

The chain combines TRBV28 with TRBJ1-4, with 10 bases that match TRBD1. The CDR3 loop spans 15 amino acids. The junction had 4 bases not matched to a gene; V was cut back by 3 bases and J by 6 bases. Per the germline V gene, CDR1 is MDHEN and CDR2 is SYDVKM. The CDR3 spells CASSFWTGGDEKLFF. The DNA of the CDR3 is TGTGCCAGCAGTTTTTGGACAGGGGGGGATGAAAAACTGTTTTTT.

The genes are TRBV20-1 and TRBJ2-1; D is undetermined. Per germline, CDR1 DFQATT and CDR2 SNEGSKA (reference sequence). V lost 4 bases, J lost 7 bases, and 8 bases lay in between. The CDR3 totals 11 residues. The CDR3 DNA reads TGCAGTGCTAAAGCGTTAAATGAGCAGTTCTTC. Residues: CSAKALNEQFF.

Concerning this clone: This CDR3 is also generated by other DNA sequences in the sample. V and J are TRBV27 and TRBJ2-1; 8 positions match TRBD1. The V and J ends lost 6 bases and 1 base, in that order; junction bases with no gene match: 5. CDR3 length equals 15 residues. Germline values: CDR1 MNHEY, CDR2 SMNVEV (reference sequence). CDR3 DNA sequence: TGTGCCAGCAGCCTCGACAGGGGATCCTACAATGAGCAGTTCTTC. Its protein product is CASSLDRGSYNEQFF.

This chain links TRBV5-5 with TRBJ2-2, with a weak D call TRBD2 (6 bases). The CDR3 totals 15 residues. CDR1 is SGHKS, CDR2 YYEKEE, per germline (reference sequence). The V and J ends lost 2 bases and 1 base respectively, with 9 bases between them. CDR3 region: CASSFFGGNTGELFF. The CDR3 DNA reads TGTGCCAGCAGCTTTTTCGGGGGGAACACCGGGGAGCTGTTTTTT.

The chain joins TRBV9 to TRBJ1-2; D may be TRBD1 (6 bases). Germline values: CDR1 SGDLS, CDR2 YYNGEE. V gave up 4 bases and J gave up 5 bases, with 12 bases separating them. The CDR3 has 13 residues. This chain's CDR3 is CASSSQQGYGYTF. The CDR3 nucleotides read TGTGCCAGCAGCTCACAACAGGGATATGGCTACACCTTC.

V is TRBV7-2 and J is TRBJ1-1; a weak D match, TRBD1 (5 bases). Trimming took 5 bases from V and 1 from J, leaving 8 bases between them. The CDR3 totals 13 residues. Looked up from germline, CDR1 is SGHTA and CDR2 is FQGNSA. The CDR3 DNA reads as TGTGCCAGCAGCCCCGGACAGAACACTGAAGCTTTCTTT. Its protein is CASSPGQNTEAFF.

The chain links TRBV7-6 to TRBJ1-4; D uncertain. CDR1 and CDR2 from the germline V gene are SGHVS and FNYEAQ. The V end lost 2 bases, the J end lost 0 bases, and 13 bases lay between the germline ends. This CDR3 spans 17 amino acids. CDR3 nucleotides: TGTGCCAGCAGCTTATCCCCAGGTTCGGCAACTAATGAAAAACTGTTTTTT. This encodes CASSLSPGSATNEKLFF.

DNA for the CDR3: TGTGCCAGTAGTATTCGCCCGGCGGGGGAGCAGTACTTC. This translates into CASSIRPAGEQYF. This chain joins TRBV19 and TRBJ2-7; TRBD2 is a possible D gene (6 bases). Trimming took off 3 bases at V and 7 bases at J, with 13 bases between the two ends. CDR1 is LNHDA, CDR2 SQIVND, per germline (reference sequence). The CDR3 length is 13 residues.

The chain uses TRBV6-2 or TRBV6-3 and TRBJ2-1; D not resolved. The CDR3 runs 16 residues. Trimming stripped 1 base from V and 0 bases from J, with 10 bases between. The germline gives CDR1 MNHEY, CDR2 SVGEGT. The DNA of the CDR3 is TGTGCCAGCAGTTACTTTACGGTGAGCTCCTACAATGAGCAGTTCTTC. Translating gives CASSYFTVSSYNEQFF.

The chain is built from TRBV4-1 and TRBJ1-2, with 10 bases lining up with TRBD1. The CDR3 loop spans 15 amino acids. Germline values: CDR1 MGHRA, CDR2 YSYEKL. The J segment lost 6 bases and the V segment lost 5 bases, leaving 9 bases of the junction unmatched. The CDR3 protein is CASSVETGGGDGYTF. The DNA of the CDR3 is TGCGCCAGCAGCGTCGAGACAGGGGGCGGGGATGGCTACACCTTC.